The 16 T cell receptor beta chains reported below all come from one sample, sequenced in a study of blood T cells in healthy people across ages (dated by TCRdb to the mid-2010s). Receptor libraries were prepared by 5' RACE. This sample was sequenced with an Illumina HiSeq 2500. The second PCR ran for about 7 to 11 cycles and used a J-beta primer mix along with a sample-barcoded 5' primer. TCRdb's own reprocessing of the public reads used fastp at Q25 and MiXCR and kept productive beta chains. Every distinct CDR3 protein forms one entry, paired with its most common genes and DNA. This sample holds around 580,000 distinct CDR3 sequences; around half were observed only once. Approximately 23% of the sample rests with the top ten. Source material: blood. The receptors were sampled from an elderly man in good health.

The rearrangement links TRBV12-3 or TRBV12-4 to TRBJ1-5; tentative D call: TRBD1 (5 bases). V shed 5 bases and J shed 7 bases, with 18 bases lying between them. The CDR3 is made up of 15 amino acids. The CDR3 reads CASSNRRGTGQPQHF. Here the CDR3 DNA reads TGTGCCAGCAGTAACCGGAGGGGCACCGGGCAGCCCCAGCATTTT.

The V and J genes are TRBV7-9 and TRBJ2-7, with a weak D call TRBD1 (5 bases). Trimming shortened V by 5 bases and J by 2 bases, and 22 bases separated the two germline ends. CDR1 and CDR2 from the germline V gene are SEHNR and FQNEAQ (reference sequence). This CDR3 has 17 amino acids. In nucleotides, the CDR3 is TGTGCCAGCAGCCCCCGATCCGTGGCAGGGAATACCTACGAGCAGTACTTC. It yields the protein CASSPRSVAGNTYEQYF. Using reference TRBV7-9 and TRBJ2-7 for the parts outside the CDR3, the full variable domain is DTGVSQNPRHKITKRGQNVTFRCDPISEHNRLYWYRQTLGQGPEFLTYFQNEAQLEKSRLLSDRFSAERPKGSFSTLEIQRTEQGDSAMYLCASSPRSVAGNTYEQYFGPGTRLTVT.

V and J are TRBV15 and TRBJ1-2; D gene ambiguous. V gave up 1 base and J gave up 4 bases, with 7 bases separating them. CDR3 size: 13 residues. Per the germline V gene, CDR1 is LNHNV and CDR2 is YYDKDF (reference sequence). The chain's CDR3 is CATSRAGFYGYTF. In DNA, the CDR3 is TGTGCCACCAGCAGAGCCGGATTCTATGGCTACACCTTC.

This clonotype was seen a single time. This chain joins TRBV7-2 and TRBJ1-6, with 7 positions matching TRBD1. The CDR3 totals 14 residues. Germline V gene data show CDR1 as SGHTA and CDR2 as FQGNSA. V shed 3 bases, J shed 7 bases, and the junction held 3 bases outside the gene matches. CDR3 loop: CASSFEGANSPLHF. The CDR3 DNA follows: TGTGCCAGCAGCTTTGAGGGGGCAAATTCACCCCTCCACTTT.

The chain is built from TRBV7-8 and TRBJ1-6; D is unclear. Germline V CDR1 and CDR2: SGHVS, FQNEAQ. V dropped 1 base and J dropped 10 bases, with 11 bases sitting between them. The CDR3 extends over 14 amino acids. In nucleotides, the CDR3 is TGTGCCAGCAGCTTAGACCCGATCCTGTCACCCCTCCACTTT. This gives the protein CASSLDPILSPLHF.

CDR3 in amino acids: CASLGVAGGGRAKNIQYF. CDR3 in DNA: TGTGCCAGCCTGGGGGTAGCGGGAGGGGGACGAGCCAAAAACATTCAGTACTTC. The rearrangement uses TRBV6-1 and TRBJ2-4, with TRBD2 matching 11 bases. Trimming at V came to 8 bases and at J to 0 bases, leaving 12 bases not matched to a gene. There are 18 residues in the CDR3. Germline-derived CDR1 and CDR2 are MNHNS and SASEGT.

Note on this clonotype: A read error may explain this, as a much larger clone is one base away. The rearrangement uses TRBV25-1 and TRBJ2-5, with 7 bases identical to TRBD2. The CDR3 spans 15 residues. With 4 bases clipped from V and 11 bases from J, the junction kept 16 bases outside the gene matches. The germline V gene has CDR1 MGHDK and CDR2 SYGVNS. The CDR3 DNA reads as TGTGCCAGCAGTGCATTGGGAGGGGACCACAATGAGCAGTACTTC. It specifies CASSALGGDHNEQYF.

This chain links TRBV5-1 with TRBJ1-2, with TRBD1 as a possible D gene (6 bases). The CDR3 length is 16 residues. CDR1 and CDR2 from the germline V gene are SGHRS and YFSETQ. Between the trimmed V and J ends, which lost 4 bases and 0 bases, there was a span of 16 bases. In nucleotides, the CDR3 is TGCGCCAGCAGCCTACCAACAGGGAGCCCTAACTATGGCTACACCTTC. Protein: CASSLPTGSPNYGYTF.

This clonotype was observed many times. The rearrangement joins TRBV6-6 to TRBJ1-2; tentatively, D is TRBD1 (5 bases). The CDR3 totals 14 residues. Germline values: CDR1 MNHNY, CDR2 SVGAGI (reference sequence). Trimming left V 0 bases short and J 8 bases short, with 13 bases between. The CDR3 is CASSYSGGGDGYTF. CDR3 nucleotide sequence: TGTGCCAGCAGTTACTCGGGCGGGGGAGACGGCTACACCTTC.

V gene TRBV7-9 combines with J gene TRBJ2-5, with D unresolved. The V and J ends lost 3 bases and 1 base respectively, with 9 bases between them. CDR1 and CDR2 (germline): SEHNR, FQNEAQ (reference sequence). This CDR3 is built from 14 residues. The CDR3 spells CASSFPELQETQYF. CDR3 nucleotide sequence: TGTGCCAGCAGCTTTCCGGAGCTCCAAGAGACCCAGTACTTC.

The table lists this clonotype with a few counts. The chain has TRBV6-2 or TRBV6-3 and TRBJ1-5, with D perhaps matching TRBD1 (5 bases). V dropped 6 bases and J dropped 7 bases, with 16 bases sitting between them. CDR1 and CDR2 (germline): MNHEY, SVGEGT. The CDR3 is 14 amino acids. The CDR3 is CASSSDRLGQPQHF. For the CDR3, the DNA is TGTGCCAGCAGCTCTGACAGACTGGGCCAGCCCCAGCATTTT.

Only a few counts were recorded for this clonotype. The chain is built from TRBV6-6 and TRBJ2-7, with D possibly matching TRBD1 (5 bases). The V end lost 6 bases, the J end lost 3 bases, and 9 bases lay between the germline ends. Germline V lookup: CDR1 MNHNY, CDR2 SVGAGI (reference sequence). CDR3 length: 12 amino acids. The CDR3 sequence is CASSQTDYEQYF. The CDR3 coding sequence is TGTGCCAGCAGCCAGACAGACTACGAGCAGTACTTC.

A note on this clonotype: A much bigger clone sits one base away, suggesting this may be a read error. V usage is TRBV6-5 and J usage is TRBJ2-7; tentatively, D is TRBD1 or TRBD2 (5 bases each). Germline V gene lookup returns CDR1 MNHEY and CDR2 SVGAGI. There are 14 residues in the CDR3. In nucleotides, the CDR3 is TGTGCCAGCAGGTACTCCCGGGGCCACTACGAGCAGTACTTC. It translates to CASRYSRGHYEQYF.

This clonotype appeared many times. This sequence joins TRBV27 and TRBJ2-1; maybe TRBD2 (5 bases). CDR3 size: 12 residues. Trimming left V 5 bases short and J 6 bases short, with 8 bases between. Germline CDR1 MNHEY, CDR2 SMNVEV (reference sequence). The CDR3 loop is CASSRTGNEQFF. The CDR3 DNA reads TGTGCCAGCAGTCGGACTGGCAATGAGCAGTTCTTC.

The CDR3 sequence: CASRDGQIPYEQYF. Here the CDR3 DNA reads TGTGCCAGCAGGGATGGACAGATCCCCTACGAGCAGTACTTC. The V call is TRBV3-1, the J call TRBJ2-7, with D possibly TRBD1 on 6 matching bases. Germline CDR1 reads LGHDT; CDR2 reads YNNKEL (reference sequence). The V gene lost 6 bases and the J gene lost 2 bases, with 14 bases spanning the gap. This CDR3 has 14 residues.

The chain is built from TRBV7-2 and TRBJ2-6, with 12 bases matching TRBD1. CDR3 length equals 12 residues. CDR1 and CDR2 from the germline V gene are SGHTA and FQGNSA. V gave up 4 bases and J gave up 17 bases; unmatched junction bases: 3. CDR3 sequence reads: CASSSGTGGLTF. CDR3 DNA: TGTGCCAGCAGCTCTGGGACAGGGGGCTTGACTTTC. The full variable domain, completed using reference TRBV7-2 and TRBJ2-6, is GAGVSQSPSNKVTEKGKDVELRCDPISGHTALYWYRQSLGQGLEFLIYFQGNSAPDKSGLPSDRFSAERTGGSVSTLTIQRTQQEDSAVYLCASSSGTGGLTFGAGSRLTVL.